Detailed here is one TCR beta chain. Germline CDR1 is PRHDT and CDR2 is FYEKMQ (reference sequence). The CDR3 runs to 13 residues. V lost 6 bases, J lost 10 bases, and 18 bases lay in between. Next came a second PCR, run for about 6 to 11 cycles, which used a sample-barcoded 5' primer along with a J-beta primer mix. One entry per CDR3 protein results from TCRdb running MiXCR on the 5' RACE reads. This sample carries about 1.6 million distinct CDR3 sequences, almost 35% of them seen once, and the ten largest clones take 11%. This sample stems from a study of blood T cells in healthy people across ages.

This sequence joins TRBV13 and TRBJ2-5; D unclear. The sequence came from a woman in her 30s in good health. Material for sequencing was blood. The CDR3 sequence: CASSRSRIPLQYF. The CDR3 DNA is TGTGCCAGCAGTAGAAGCCGGATCCCCCTCCAGTACTTC.